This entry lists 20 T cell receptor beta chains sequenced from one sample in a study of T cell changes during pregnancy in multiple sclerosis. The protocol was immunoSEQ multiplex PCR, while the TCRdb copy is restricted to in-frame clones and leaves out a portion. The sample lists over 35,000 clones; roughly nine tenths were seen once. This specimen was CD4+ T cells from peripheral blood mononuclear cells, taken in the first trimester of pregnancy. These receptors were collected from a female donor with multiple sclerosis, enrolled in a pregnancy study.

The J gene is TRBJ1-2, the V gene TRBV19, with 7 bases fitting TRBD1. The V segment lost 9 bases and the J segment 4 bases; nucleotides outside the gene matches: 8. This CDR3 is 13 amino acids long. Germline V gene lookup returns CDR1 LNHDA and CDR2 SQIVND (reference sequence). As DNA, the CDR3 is TGTGCCAGCACCGACAGGGCGGTCTATGGCTACACCTTC. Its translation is CASTDRAVYGYTF.

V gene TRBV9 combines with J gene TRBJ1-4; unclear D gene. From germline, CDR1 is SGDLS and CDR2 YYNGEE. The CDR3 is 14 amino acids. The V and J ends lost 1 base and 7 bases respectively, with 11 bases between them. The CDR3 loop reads CASSVFSTGEKLFF. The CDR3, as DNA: TGTGCCAGCAGCGTATTTTCGACGGGTGAAAAACTGTTTTTT.

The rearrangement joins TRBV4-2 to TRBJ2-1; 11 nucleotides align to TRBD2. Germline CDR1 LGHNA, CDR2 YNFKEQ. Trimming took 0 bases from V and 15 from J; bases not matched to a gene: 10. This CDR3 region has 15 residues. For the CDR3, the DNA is TGTGCCAGCAGCCAAGATGTTGGTAGCGGGAGGGGGCTGTTCTTC. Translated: CASSQDVGSGRGLFF.

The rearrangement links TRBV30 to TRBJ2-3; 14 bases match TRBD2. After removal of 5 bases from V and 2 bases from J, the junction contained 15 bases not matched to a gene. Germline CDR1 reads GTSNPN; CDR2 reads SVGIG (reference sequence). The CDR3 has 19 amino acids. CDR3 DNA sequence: TGTGCCTGGGGAACTAGTAGGACTAGCGGGGGGACCTACACAGATACGCAGTATTTT. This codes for CAWGTSRTSGGTYTDTQYF.

As DNA, the CDR3 is TGTGCCTGGAGTCCAGCGGGTCTTACCTACAATGAGCAGTTCTTC. Encoded protein: CAWSPAGLTYNEQFF. The J gene is TRBJ2-1, the V gene TRBV30; D is possibly TRBD2 (6 bases). The V gene's germline CDR1 is GTSNPN and CDR2 SVGIG (reference sequence). The CDR3 has 15 amino acids. With 2 bases removed from V and 2 bases from J, the gap between germline ends came to 13 bases.

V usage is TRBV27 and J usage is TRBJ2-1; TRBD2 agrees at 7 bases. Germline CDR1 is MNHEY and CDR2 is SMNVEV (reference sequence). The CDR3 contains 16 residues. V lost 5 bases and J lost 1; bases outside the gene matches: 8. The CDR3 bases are TGTGCCAGCAGTCCCCTAAGAGCGGGATCCTACAATGAGCAGTTCTTC. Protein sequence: CASSPLRAGSYNEQFF.

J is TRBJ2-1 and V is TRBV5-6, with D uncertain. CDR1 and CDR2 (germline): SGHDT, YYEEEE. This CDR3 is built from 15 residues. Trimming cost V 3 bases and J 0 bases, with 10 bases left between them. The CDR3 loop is CASSSEPSSYNEQFF. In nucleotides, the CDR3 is TGTGCCAGCAGCTCCGAACCCAGCTCCTACAATGAGCAGTTCTTC.

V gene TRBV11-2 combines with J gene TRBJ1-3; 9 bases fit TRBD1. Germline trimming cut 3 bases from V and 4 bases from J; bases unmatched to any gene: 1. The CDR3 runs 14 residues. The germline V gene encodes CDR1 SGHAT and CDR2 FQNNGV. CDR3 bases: TGTGCCAGCAGCTTGGGACAGGGAGGAAACACCATATATTTT. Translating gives CASSLGQGGNTIYF.

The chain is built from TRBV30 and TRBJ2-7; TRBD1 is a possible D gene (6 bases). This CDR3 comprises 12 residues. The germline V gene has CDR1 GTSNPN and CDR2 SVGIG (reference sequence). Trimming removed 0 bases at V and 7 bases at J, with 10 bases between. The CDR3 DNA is TGTGCCTGGAGTGTACAGGGAGAAGAGCAGTACTTC. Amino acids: CAWSVQGEEQYF.

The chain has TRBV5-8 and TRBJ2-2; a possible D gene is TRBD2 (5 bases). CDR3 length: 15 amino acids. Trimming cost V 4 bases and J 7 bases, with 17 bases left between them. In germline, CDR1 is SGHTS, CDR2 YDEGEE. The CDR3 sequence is CASSARLDFVGELFF. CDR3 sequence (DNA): TGTGCCAGCAGCGCCCGTCTGGACTTCGTCGGGGAGCTGTTTTTT.

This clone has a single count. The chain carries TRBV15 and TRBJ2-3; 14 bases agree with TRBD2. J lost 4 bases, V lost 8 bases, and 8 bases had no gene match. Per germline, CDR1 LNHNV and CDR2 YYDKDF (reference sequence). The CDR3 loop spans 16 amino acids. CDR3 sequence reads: CATGLAGGGVADTQYF. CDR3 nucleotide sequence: TGTGCCACCGGACTAGCGGGAGGAGGGGTAGCAGATACGCAGTATTTT. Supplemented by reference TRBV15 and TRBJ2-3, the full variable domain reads DAMVIQNPRYQVTQFGKPVTLSCSQTLNHNVMYWYQQKSSQAPKLLFHYYDKDFNNEADTPDNFQSRRPNTSFCFLDIRSPGLGDTAMYLCATGLAGGGVADTQYFGPGTRLTVL.

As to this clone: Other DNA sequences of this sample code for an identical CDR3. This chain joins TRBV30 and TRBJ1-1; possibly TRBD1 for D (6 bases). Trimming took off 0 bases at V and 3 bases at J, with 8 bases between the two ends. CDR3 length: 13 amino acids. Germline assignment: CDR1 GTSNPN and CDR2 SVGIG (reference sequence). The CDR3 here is CAWSVQGDTEAFF. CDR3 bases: TGTGCCTGGAGTGTACAGGGCGACACTGAAGCTTTCTTT.

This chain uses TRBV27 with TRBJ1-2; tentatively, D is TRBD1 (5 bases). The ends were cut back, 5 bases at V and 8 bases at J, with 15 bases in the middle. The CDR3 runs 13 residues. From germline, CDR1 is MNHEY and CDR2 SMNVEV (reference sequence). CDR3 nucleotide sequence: TGTGCCAGCAGTCAATCATCTTGGGGCGGCTACACCTTC. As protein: CASSQSSWGGYTF.

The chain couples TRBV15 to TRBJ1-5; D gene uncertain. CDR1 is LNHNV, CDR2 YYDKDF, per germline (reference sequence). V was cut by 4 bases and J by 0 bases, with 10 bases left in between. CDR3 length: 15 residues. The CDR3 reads CATSNSRYSNQPQHF. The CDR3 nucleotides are TGTGCCACCAGCAACTCGAGATATAGCAATCAGCCCCAGCATTTT.

The CDR3 spells CASSLEQATYSNQPQHF. In DNA form, the CDR3 reads TGTGCCAGCAGCTTGGAACAAGCGACCTATAGCAATCAGCCCCAGCATTTT. The J gene is TRBJ1-5, the V gene TRBV5-8; D is unresolved. The CDR3 totals 17 residues. The germline gives CDR1 SGHTS, CDR2 YDEGEE. V lost 0 bases to trimming and J lost 0 bases, with 13 bases between them.

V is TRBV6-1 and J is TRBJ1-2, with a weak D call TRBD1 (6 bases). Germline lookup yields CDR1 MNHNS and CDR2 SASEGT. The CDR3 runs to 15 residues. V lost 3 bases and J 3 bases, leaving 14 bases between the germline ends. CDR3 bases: TGTGCCAGCAGTGATGTGCTTGGGACACACTATGGCTACACCTTC. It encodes CASSDVLGTHYGYTF.

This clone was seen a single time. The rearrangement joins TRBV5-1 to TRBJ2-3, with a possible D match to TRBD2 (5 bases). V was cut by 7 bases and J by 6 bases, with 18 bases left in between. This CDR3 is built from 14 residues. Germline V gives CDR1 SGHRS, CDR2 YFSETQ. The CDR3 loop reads CASGASSIPDTQYF. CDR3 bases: TGCGCCAGCGGCGCTAGCTCGATCCCCGATACGCAGTATTTT.

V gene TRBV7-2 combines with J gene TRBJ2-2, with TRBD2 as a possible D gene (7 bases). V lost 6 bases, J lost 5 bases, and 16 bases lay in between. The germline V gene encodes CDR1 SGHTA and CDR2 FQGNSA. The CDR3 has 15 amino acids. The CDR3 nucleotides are TGTGCCAGCAGAAAAGTAGGGGGAGGGACCGGGGAGCTGTTTTTT. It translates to CASRKVGGGTGELFF.

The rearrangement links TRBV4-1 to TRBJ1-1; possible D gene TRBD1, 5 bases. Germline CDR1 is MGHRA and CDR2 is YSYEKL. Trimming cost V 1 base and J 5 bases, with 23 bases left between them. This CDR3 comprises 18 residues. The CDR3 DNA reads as TGCGCCAGCAGCCAAGGAATCAAATTGCGGGGCAGGGAGACTGAAGCTTTCTTT. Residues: CASSQGIKLRGRETEAFF.

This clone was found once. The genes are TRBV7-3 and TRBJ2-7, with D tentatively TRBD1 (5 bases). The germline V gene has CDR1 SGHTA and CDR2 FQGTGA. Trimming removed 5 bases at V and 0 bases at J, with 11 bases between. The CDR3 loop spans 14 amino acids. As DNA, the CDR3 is TGTGCCAGCAGCATGACAGATAGCTCCTACGAGCAGTACTTC. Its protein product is CASSMTDSSYEQYF.